This TCR beta chain was captured in a study of T cell changes during pregnancy in multiple sclerosis. Only in-frame clones appear in the TCRdb table, and some are missing; sequencing was by immunoSEQ multiplex PCR. The sample includes roughly 83,000 clones, roughly nine tenths seen only once; the top ten take around 3.3%. Deletions cut 3 bases from V and 6 bases from J, with 9 bases between. This CDR3 has 13 amino acids. Germline CDR1 reads MNHEY; CDR2 reads SMNVEV (reference sequence). The clonotype was recovered from a female donor in good health, serving as a control in a pregnancy study. Some clones in this sample may be carry-over from other donors' samples. J is TRBJ2-1 and V is TRBV27, with a tentative D call TRBD2 (5 bases). The source material was PBMCs, sampled in the first trimester of pregnancy. As DNA, the CDR3 is TGTGCCAGCAGTTTTGATCTAGCCAATGAGCAGTTCTTC. Amino acid sequence: CASSFDLANEQFF.